This is a list of T cell receptor beta chains from one sample in a study of blood T cell repertoires in COVID-19. The assay was immunoSEQ multiplex PCR, and TCRdb's table has in-frame clones only and misses some. The sample has about 370,000 clones; about 90% are singletons. Material: peripheral blood. The origin of the receptors is a woman aged 30 to 39 with COVID-19, enrolled during active disease. The CDR3 runs from the conserved cysteine through the conserved F or W. D genes are given only for firm matches. Only part of the rows carry a size: once, few, many, or a class if the clone is expanded.

-,TRBV19,once,TRBJ2-2,CASSIGGRGTGELFF,TGTGCCAGTAGTATAGGGGGGCGCGGCACCGGGGAGCTGTTTTTT
-,TRBV27,-,TRBJ2-7,CASSRGRHEQYF,TGTGCCAGCAGTCGGGGGAGGCACGAGCAGTACTTC
-,TRBV12-3/TRBV12-4,-,TRBJ1-5,CASSSREAQPQHF,TGTGCCAGCAGTTCACGGGAAGCTCAGCCCCAGCATTTT
TRBD1,TRBV6-2/TRBV6-3,-,TRBJ1-5,CASSYRGQGSWQPQHF,TGTGCCAGCAGTTATCGAGGACAGGGTTCTTGGCAGCCCCAGCATTTT
-,TRBV18,-,TRBJ2-7,CASSPGGAHEQYF,TGTGCCAGCTCACCAGGGGGGGCCCACGAGCAGTACTTC
-,TRBV9,-,TRBJ2-1,CASSVSFRLAWNEQFF,TGTGCCAGCAGCGTAAGTTTTCGCTTGGCTTGGAATGAGCAGTTCTTC
TRBD1,TRBV6-6,-,TRBJ1-1,CASSYSQGAAEAFF,TGTGCCAGCAGTTACTCACAGGGGGCTGCTGAAGCTTTCTTT
-,TRBV5-6,-,TRBJ2-1,CASSFVGRGNNEQFF,TGTGCCAGCAGCTTCGTCGGGAGAGGCAACAATGAGCAGTTCTTC
TRBD2,TRBV2,-,TRBJ2-3,CATSGGIDSKTQYF,TGTGCCACCTCGGGGGGGATAGATTCTAAGACGCAGTATTTT
-,TRBV7-9,-,TRBJ2-3,CASRYGDTQYF,TGTGCCAGCAGGTACGGAGATACGCAGTATTTT
-,TRBV6-2/TRBV6-3,-,TRBJ2-5,CASSSRPARETQYF,TGTGCCAGCAGTTCCCGCCCAGCGAGGGAGACCCAGTACTTC
TRBD2,TRBV28,-,TRBJ2-1,CASRTPGGVNNEQFF,TGTGCCAGCCGAACCCCGGGGGGAGTAAACAATGAGCAGTTCTTC
TRBD2,TRBV9,-,TRBJ2-3,CASSITSGRENTQYF,TGTGCCAGCAGCATCACTAGCGGGAGGGAAAATACGCAGTATTTT
-,TRBV5-4,-,TRBJ2-5,CASSLVGGETQYF,TGTGCCAGCAGCTTGGTGGGCGGGGAGACCCAGTACTTC
TRBD1,TRBV5-6,-,TRBJ1-2,CASSLVRDRGFYGYTF,TGTGCCAGCAGCTTGGTAAGGGACAGGGGATTCTATGGCTACACCTTC
TRBD1,TRBV18,-,TRBJ1-4,CASSPQGTAEEKLFF,TGTGCCAGCTCACCCCAGGGGACAGCGGAGGAAAAACTGTTTTTT
TRBD1,TRBV2,-,TRBJ1-5,CASSSWNRGSNQPQHF,TGTGCCAGCTCCTCCTGGAACAGGGGAAGCAATCAGCCCCAGCATTTT
-,TRBV20-1,-,TRBJ1-2,CSARDIVGYTF,TGCAGTGCTAGAGATATTGTTGGCTACACCTTC
-,TRBV6-6,-,TRBJ1-2,CASSGRPAAYGYTF,TGTGCCAGCAGTGGCCGCCCAGCGGCCTATGGCTACACCTTC
TRBD1,TRBV18,-,TRBJ2-5,CASSPGQGDMETQYF,TGTGCCAGCTCCCCCGGACAGGGCGATATGGAGACCCAGTACTTC
-,TRBV21-1,-,TRBJ2-5,CASSIRDRGQETQYF,TGTGCCAGCAGCATAAGGGACAGGGGGCAAGAGACCCAGTACTTC
-,TRBV2,-,TRBJ2-5,CASRTEAIIFQETQYF,TGTGCCAGCAGGACCGAGGCGATAATATTCCAAGAGACCCAGTACTTC
-,TRBV29-1,-,TRBJ2-3,CSVRLGERPDTQYF,TGCAGCGTCCGACTTGGAGAGAGGCCAGATACGCAGTATTTT
TRBD2,TRBV6-5,-,TRBJ2-2,CASSRLAGETGELFF,TGTGCCAGCAGCAGACTAGCGGGGGAAACCGGGGAGCTGTTTTTT
-,TRBV27,-,TRBJ1-6,CASSWEVPGGSPLHF,TGTGCCAGCAGTTGGGAGGTCCCGGGTGGGTCACCCCTCCACTTT
TRBD1,TRBV18,-,TRBJ2-2,CASSILTGDTGELFF,TGTGCCAGCTCAATTCTTACAGGGGACACCGGGGAGCTGTTTTTT
TRBD1,TRBV24-1,-,TRBJ1-4,CATSDNTGGREKLFF,TGTGCCACCAGTGATAACACAGGGGGCAGAGAAAAACTGTTTTTT
-,TRBV11-2,once,TRBJ1-1,CASSLTRNTEAFF,TGTGCCAGCAGCTTAACACGGAACACTGAAGCTTTCTTT
-,TRBV9,-,TRBJ2-5,CASSVEDSLQETQYF,TGTGCCAGCAGCGTAGAGGACTCCTTACAAGAGACCCAGTACTTC
-,TRBV4-3,-,TRBJ1-6,CASSQESYRSSYNSPLHF,TGCGCCAGCAGCCAAGAAAGTTACAGGAGCTCCTATAATTCACCCCTCCACTTT
-,TRBV27,-,TRBJ2-6,CASRRPTGGASGANVLTF,TGTGCCAGCAGGAGGCCCACAGGGGGGGCGTCTGGGGCCAACGTCCTGACTTTC
-,TRBV2,-,TRBJ2-5,CASLTLTEQKETQYF,TGTGCCAGCCTTACCCTGACAGAACAAAAGGAGACCCAGTACTTC
TRBD1,TRBV25-1,once,TRBJ2-2,CASRDRAITGELFF,TGTGCCAGCAGAGACAGGGCGATCACCGGGGAGCTGTTTTTT
-,TRBV6-1,-,TRBJ1-2,CASRFLTGFDGYTF,TGTGCCAGCAGATTCCTAACAGGGTTCGATGGCTACACCTTC
TRBD1,TRBV6-5,-,TRBJ1-2,CASRRDRAYGYTF,TGTGCCAGCAGGCGGGACAGGGCCTATGGCTACACCTTC
-,TRBV19,-,TRBJ1-1,CASSVGLWRLNTEAFF,TGTGCCAGTAGTGTAGGACTGTGGAGATTGAACACTGAAGCTTTCTTT
TRBD2,TRBV24-1,-,TRBJ2-1,CATSDASLAGAVDEQFF,TGTGCCACCAGTGATGCCTCACTAGCGGGGGCGGTCGATGAGCAGTTCTTC
-,TRBV5-1,-,TRBJ1-2,CASRLGDNNYGYTF,TGCGCCAGCAGACTGGGAGACAATAACTATGGCTACACCTTC
TRBD2,TRBV6-5,-,TRBJ2-2,CASSYRGDVTGELFF,TGTGCCAGCAGTTATCGGGGGGACGTCACCGGGGAGCTGTTTTTT
TRBD1,TRBV25-1,-,TRBJ1-1,CASSEYGADRATEAFF,TGTGCCAGCAGTGAATATGGCGCGGACAGGGCCACTGAAGCTTTCTTT
TRBD2,TRBV7-2,-,TRBJ2-7,CASSLDIGGAFPEQYF,TGTGCCAGCAGCTTAGATATCGGGGGGGCCTTTCCCGAGCAGTACTTC
TRBD2,TRBV24-1,-,TRBJ2-3,CATGGLEDTQYF,TGTGCCACGGGAGGGCTAGAAGATACGCAGTATTTT
-,TRBV12-2,-,TRBJ2-5,CASRSWRWGGSQETQYF,TGTGCAAGTCGCTCCTGGAGGTGGGGTGGCTCACAAGAGACCCAGTACTTC
-,TRBV4-2,once,TRBJ2-3,CASSQAAKREGDTQYF,TGTGCCAGCAGCCAAGCGGCAAAGCGAGAGGGAGATACGCAGTATTTT
TRBD1,TRBV9,-,TRBJ1-2,CASGQGARGYTF,TGTGCCAGTGGACAGGGGGCTAGGGGCTACACCTTC
TRBD2,TRBV19,-,TRBJ2-1,CASSWLAGGRGYNEQFF,TGTGCCAGTAGTTGGCTAGCGGGAGGACGCGGGTACAATGAGCAGTTCTTC
-,TRBV6-5,-,TRBJ1-2,CASMAGSNYGYTF,TGTGCCAGCATGGCGGGCTCTAACTATGGCTACACCTTC
TRBD1,TRBV11-3,-,TRBJ1-2,CASSLPGQGYGYTF,TGTGCCAGCAGCTTACCGGGACAGGGCTATGGCTACACCTTC